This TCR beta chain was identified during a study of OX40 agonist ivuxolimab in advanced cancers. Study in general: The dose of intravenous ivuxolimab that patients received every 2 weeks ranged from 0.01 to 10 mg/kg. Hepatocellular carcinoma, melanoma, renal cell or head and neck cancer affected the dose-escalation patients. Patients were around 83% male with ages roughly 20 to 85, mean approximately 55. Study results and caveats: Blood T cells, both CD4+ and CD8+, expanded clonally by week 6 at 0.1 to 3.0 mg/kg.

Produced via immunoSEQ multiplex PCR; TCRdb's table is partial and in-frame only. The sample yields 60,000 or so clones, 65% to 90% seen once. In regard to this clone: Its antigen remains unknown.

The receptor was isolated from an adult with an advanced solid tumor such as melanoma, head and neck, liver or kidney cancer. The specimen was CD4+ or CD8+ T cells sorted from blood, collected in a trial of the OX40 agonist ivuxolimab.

CDR3 loop: CASSPRTGTASNQPQHF. The CDR3, as DNA: TGCGCCAGCAGCCCGCGCACCGGGACGGCTAGCAATCAGCCCCAGCATTTT. The chain is built from TRBV4-1 and TRBJ1-5; TRBD1 is a possible D gene (5 bases). The germline CDR1 and CDR2 sequences are MGHRA and YSYEKL. The length of the CDR3 is 17 residues. V lost 4 bases and J 0 bases, leaving 16 bases between the germline ends.